What follows is one T cell receptor (beta chain) and its context. The antigen this receptor binds is unknown. Nothing much larger sits one base from this clone, and base qualities are not available. The CDR3 runs 19 amino acids, cysteine and phenylalanine included. Left in the record is the CDR3 DNA by itself, 57 bases read in frame from the first base. The germline V gene specifies MDHEN as CDR1 and SYDVKM as CDR2. For this chain, trimming is 2 bases at the V end and 0 bases at the J end, and the number of junction bases without a gene match is 10. This sample was taken from a study of CD8 T cells in Susac syndrome (dated by TCRdb to the late 2010s). The study in broad terms: Whether CD8+ T cell activation and differentiation in Susac syndrome was antigen driven was tested using repertoire sequencing. Clonality of the CD8+ T cell repertoire was compared between eleven to twelve healthy donors, approximately 14 Susac syndrome patients and 15 multiple sclerosis patients. General findings and caveats noted by the study authors: The TCR sequencing and HLA analysis was acknowledged to have included a relatively small number of individuals.

Peripheral blood CD8+ and CD4+ T cells from healthy donors, Susac syndrome patients and multiple sclerosis patients were profiled using high-throughput TCR beta sequencing. Multiple sclerosis controls were treatment-naive patients with stable or active relapsing-remitting disease fulfilling revised McDonald criteria. Bulk CD8+ and CD4+ T cells were purified by magnetic negative isolation, whereas CD8+ TEMRA cells were enriched by FACS. Blood was collected in EDTA tubes and processed within 24 hours, with PBMCs isolated through density gradient centrifugation. PBMCs intended for TCR sequencing were cryopreserved in liquid nitrogen and were subsequently thawed in a 37 degrees C water bath. The sorted or isolated CD4+, CD8+ and CD8+ TEMRA cells reached a purity of at least 90%. RNA was extracted with the RNeasy kit and roughly 0.45 to 1 ug was reverse transcribed using random hexamers. The immunoSEQ multiplex PCR assay, which covers 54 Vbeta and 13 Jbeta segments, was used to amplify TCR beta CDR3 regions. PCR amplification bias was corrected using a synthetic template baseline for primer optimization and computational correction. Under the source paper's analysis protocol: Reads were annotated to V, D and J genes according to IMGT and were analyzed with immunoSEQ Analyzer, with only productive sequences retained. Clonality was calculated as one minus the Shannon entropy normalized by log2 of the number of productive unique sequences. For each patient and control, public and private clones were evaluated among the 100 most prevalent clones. Clones were defined as Susac-specific when absent from the healthy and MS cohorts, from over a thousand published viral clones and from other ImmuneACCESS disease sequences. TCRdb reran the public reads through fastp at Q25 and MiXCR, keeping productive beta chains. Rows with one shared CDR3 protein collapse into an entry with the most common genes and DNA. The V and J calls and clone size are TCRdb's, not the authors'. Recorded for this sample are some 300,000 distinct CDR3 sequences; roughly 84% of them occurred a single time. 0.11% of the sample is in the top ten clones.

The sequencing sample was made of CD8+ T cells from PBMCs. The V and J segments used are TRBV28 and TRBJ2-6, with 7 bases aligning to TRBD2. This sequence originates from a human donor with multiple sclerosis. The DNA sequence reads TGTGCCAGCAGTTTAGAGTTGGGGGAGGGGAACTCTGGGGCCAACGTCCTGACTTTC. Its coded protein is CASSLELGEGNSGANVLTF.